Included here is one T cell receptor beta chain sequence, with context. Its recognized antigen is unknown. No much larger clone is present one base from it, and per-base qualities are unavailable. The cohort consisted of some 670 healthy bone marrow donors. All cohort members were sampled while nominally healthy, although unrecorded immune exposures were likely present. The donor was CMV seropositive and was included in the group of almost 300 seropositive cohort members. Each donor provided a peripheral blood sample, and peripheral blood mononuclear cells were used for TCR beta sequencing. The Qiagen DNeasy Blood Extraction Kit was used to extract genomic DNA from the blood cell samples. From the cysteine up to the phenylalanine, the CDR3 has a length of 14 residues. Only the CDR3 DNA is retained, 42 bases long and in frame from the first base. CDR1 and CDR2 (MGHDK, SYGVNS) derive from the germline V gene. The junction shows trimming of 6 bases on V and 4 bases on J, plus 12 bases between the germline ends.

The library was built by means of the immunoSEQ multiplex PCR assay. The multiplex PCR relied on a mix of 60 forward primers for TCR Vbeta segments and 13 reverse primers for TCR Jbeta segments. The CDR3 region of rearranged TCR beta genes was amplified from genomic DNA by a multiplex PCR assay. Amplified TCR beta libraries were sequenced as 87-base-pair reads on the Illumina HiSeq System. The paper's processing steps were these. A later analysis tallied roughly 80 million unique TCR beta chains across the approximately 670 repertoires, and some 10 million of those chains were shared by two or more donors. Raw reads were error-corrected and collapsed into unique sequences with a nearest-neighbor algorithm that merged closely related sequences to remove PCR and sequencing errors. To assign V, D and J gene segments, CDR3 sequences were aligned to IMGT reference sequences. Each retained sequence needed at least a six-nucleotide match to both a V gene segment and a J gene segment. A rearrangement was called productive if the CDR3 had no stop codons and remained in frame with V and J, and every other rearrangement was called non-productive. CDR3 was defined according to IMGT convention as the region running from the second conserved V-encoded cysteine to the conserved J-encoded phenylalanine. In an earlier analysis of 500 to 650 of the donors, sequences lacking an unambiguous match to a single V gene segment were excluded. In an earlier analysis of 587 of the donors, V segments were called functional above 56.7% productive rearrangements and were called segregating when the between-donor standard deviation exceeded 5%. A statistical classification framework was developed to diagnose cytomegalovirus status using the catalog of TCR beta chain sequences. V and J gene assignment, in a later analysis, came from comparing TCR nucleotide sequences with IMGT/GENE-DB human TR gene sequences. In a later analysis, CDR3 sequences and most-parsimonious VDJ recombination scenarios were assigned using the TCRdist pipeline. In a later analysis, every TCR beta chain was defined by the combination of its CDR3 amino acid sequence and its V-gene family, and reads without a unique V-gene family were dropped. A later analysis removed 450 to 600 highly shared, low-generation-probability nucleotide sequences to deal with suspected cross-contamination and a sequencing artifact. A later analysis calculated a clonal expansion index for each public chain from normalized within-repertoire ranks of inferred template counts. In a later analysis, generation probabilities were computed using a VDJ recombination model fitted to out-of-frame rearrangements, and the results were checked against IGoR. In a later analysis, TCR-TCR, TCR-HLA and TCR-CMV co-occurrence was scored with hypergeometric tests, and a repertoire-size bias correction was applied to TCR pairs. False discovery rates were estimated in a later analysis by permuting HLA or CMV assignments 20 times. In a later analysis, co-occurring TCRs were grouped using DBSCAN, and TCRdist sequence similarity was added for clustering within HLA-allele-positive subsets. Co-occurrence clustering excluded repertoires with fewer than 30,000 or more than 120,000 public chains, plus five with anomalous nucleotide sharing. TCRdb holds this immuneACCESS table with in-frame rearrangements only. Some clones are missing; in checked studies, unresolved V genes explain under half, and the rest has no known cause. The V and J calls and clone size are taken from that table; D and trimming were inferred from the DNA. For this sample there are around 130,000 clones; over 65% appear just once. The ten most abundant clones make up 6.5% to 9.5% of the sample.

These data originate in a study of cytomegalovirus exposure and HLA in healthy donors (dated by TCRdb to 2017 to 2019). Notes on the research overall: In an earlier analysis of about 560 of the donors, 250 to 300 Gb of sequence data and some 120 million unique TCR beta sequences from about 190 million T cells were reported. A later genetic analysis took genome-wide SNP genotypes for about 55% of the 666 donors and used that subset as a discovery cohort. The study combined high-throughput TCR immunosequencing, statistical association of individual TCRs with disease status, and machine learning to predict cytomegalovirus infection status. Typing coverage varied by locus: about 629-630 donors for A, B, C, DRB1 and DQB1; some 520 for DQA1; around 610 for DPA1; approximately 470 for DPB1. About 280 gigabases of sequencing data and 80 million or so unique TCR sequences were included in an early release covering around 650 HLA-typed donors. Alongside the repertoire data, information on donor age, sex, ethnicity and CMV serostatus was compiled. In addition to the first cohort of about 650 subjects, a separate validation cohort of approximately 110 different subjects was used. The study was designed to test whether signatures of past pathogen exposure could be identified by cataloging public T cell receptors. The T cell repertoires of 550 to 850 subjects were profiled by immunosequencing and related to cytomegalovirus serostatus. On average, roughly 200,000 unique TCR beta nucleotide sequences were sequenced per donor among several hundred genotyped donors of the cohort, with roughly 18% of those sequences being non-productive. Every repertoire in the discovery cohort had been generated on one and the same sequencing platform. A later analysis re-analyzed previously published TCR beta repertoires from roughly 690 donors and added high-resolution HLA genotyping to study TCR occurrence patterns. Rather than using new phenotypic data, the later analysis identified candidate immune exposures from TCR beta sequences and from how often those sequences occurred across donors. An earlier analysis of 587 of the donors used high-throughput TCR beta sequencing to judge whether each TCR beta V gene segment behaved as functional or pseudogenic. Among the approximately 400 genotyped donors, around 79% belonged to the genetic ancestry cluster associated with self-reported Caucasian donors. HLA typing covered class I and class II loci at four-digit resolution. Because of strong linkage in the cohort, 4 to 6 DR-DQ haplotypes were treated as single units for association and clustering.

The investigation overall reported the following: The study listed 164 TCR beta chains as associated with cytomegalovirus. Because counts were too low, seventeen rarely observed V segments, including chromosome 9 orphons, were excluded from the earlier analysis of about 500 of the donors. In an earlier analysis of roughly 560 of the donors, most TCR beta V segments were observed in productive rearrangements about 87% or about 30% of the time, broadly matching IMGT annotations. Because some donors lacked HLA typing at each locus, the association tests relied only on the typed subset. Some IMGT-functional V segments, including TRBV6-2 and TRBV6-3, could not be distinguished by the 87-base-pair reads and were therefore excluded. A later analysis found that most CMV-associated TCR beta chains appeared HLA-restricted, with HLA associations seemingly driven largely by CMV exposure. The presence/absence analyses assumed that sequencing depth was roughly uniform across donors, and that assumption may not be true. A later genetic analysis reported fewer N-insertions in productive TCRs among donors in an Asian-associated ancestry cluster than the roughly 670-donor mean. At a false discovery rate of 0.05, a later analysis linked about 17,000 TCR beta sequences to specific HLA alleles. According to a later analysis, TCR association rates differed among HLA loci, with DRB1 alleles showing the most associated TCRs and HLA-C alleles showing the fewest. In this cohort, only TCR beta chains were sequenced, and detectable features were limited by the absence of alpha or paired-chain data. In a later analysis, HLA-associated TCR beta chains showed more clonal expansion and lower generation probabilities than non-associated chains that were equally common. Linkage disequilibrium might explain the correlated functional status among segregating V segments, but an unknown experimental factor could not be excluded. A later analysis reported that several top co-occurrence clusters appeared linked to parvovirus B19, influenza, CMV and Epstein-Barr virus. A cluster of highly shared sequence variants was judged likely to be a technical artifact of the sequencing pipeline. The authors suggested that the approach could potentially be extended to other disease states and immunological phenotypes. CMV serostatus was the only immune exposure information available for the cohort. Assigning TCR associations to individual alleles was difficult when HLA alleles, especially DR and DQ, strongly co-occurred. Cytomegalovirus status was reported to be diagnosed by the classifier with high specificity and sensitivity in both the original and validation cohorts. A further reported finding was that TCR beta sequences accurately predicted the HLA-A and HLA-B alleles for most subjects in the first cohort. A later genetic analysis associated a missense DCLRE1C variant with V-gene and J-gene trimming of TCR beta chains, and an independent cohort replicated the association. Across donors, most TCR sequences were observed very rarely, whereas some public TCRs were present in many individuals. In vitro tests confirmed that a few of the cytomegalovirus-associated TCR beta chains recognize cytomegalovirus antigens.

The chain was built from TRBV25-1 and TRBJ2-2; TRBD1 is possibly the D segment (5 matching bases). The receptor comes from a woman between 35 and 50 years old in good health and CMV-seropositive. Sequences were obtained from PBMCs. The CDR3 amino acid sequence is: CASRDSMGTGELFF. In nucleotides, the sequence is TGTGCCAGCAGAGACAGTATGGGCACCGGGGAGCTGTTTTTT.